Presented here are 31 T cell receptor beta chains from one specimen sequenced in a study of follicular helper T cells after annual influenza vaccination. Repertoires were generated with immunoSEQ multiplex PCR, while TCRdb's copy carries only in-frame clones and drops some. The sample contains roughly 8,000 clones, less than 90% of which appear only once. Noted time point: 2014-2015 season, 7 days after vaccination. The material sequenced was CXCR5+ CD38- circulating T follicular helper cells from blood, taken 7 days after influenza vaccination. The subset: circulating Tfh, non-naive CD4+CXCR5+PD-1+ (ICOS+CD38+ or ICOS-CD38-). The receptors were gathered from an adult who received the influenza vaccine.

The chain has TRBV2 and TRBJ1-6, with TRBD1 identical over 12 bases. Germline V CDR1 and CDR2: SNHLY, FYNNEI. This CDR3 region has 16 residues. V dropped 5 bases and J dropped 9; count of bases not matched to a gene: 8. In DNA, the CDR3 is TGTGCCAGCAGTCAGGAGGGACAGGGGGCGAGTTCACCCCTCCACTTT. Protein product: CASSQEGQGASSPLHF.

The chain links TRBV2 to TRBJ2-2; 7 bases are shared with TRBD2. Losses at the gene ends were 3 bases for V and 3 bases for J; bases not matched to a gene: 4. The CDR3 is made up of 15 amino acids. CDR1 SNHLY and CDR2 FYNNEI come from the germline V gene. The CDR3 loop is CASSDKAGDTGELFF. CDR3 nucleotide sequence: TGTGCCAGCAGTGATAAGGCGGGGGACACCGGGGAGCTGTTTTTT.

The chain is built from TRBV30 and TRBJ1-1; no clear D. CDR1 is GTSNPN, CDR2 SVGIG, per germline (reference sequence). With 1 base removed from V and 0 bases from J, the gap between germline ends came to 9 bases. This CDR3 has 14 residues. DNA for the CDR3: TGTGCCTGGAGTGACCTGAGCATGAACACTGAAGCTTTCTTT. Translation: CAWSDLSMNTEAFF.

About this clone itself: An end of the junction does not agree with germline; a read error may underlie this. V gene TRBV2 combines with J gene TRBJ2-7; D is perhaps TRBD1 (5 bases). The CDR3 consists of 11 residues. Per the germline V gene, CDR1 is SNHLY and CDR2 is FYNNEI. The chain's CDR3 is CASSELGDPRF. CDR3 DNA sequence: TGTGCCAGCAGTGAATTAGGGGATCCCAGATTC.

This chain joins TRBV14 and TRBJ1-2; a weak D match, TRBD1 (6 bases). V was cut by 0 bases and J by 8 bases, with 13 bases left in between. From germline, CDR1 is SGHDN and CDR2 FVKESK. CDR3 length: 14 residues. Here the CDR3 DNA reads TGTGCCAGCAGCCAAGAAGGGGGGGCACGAGGCTACACCTTC. Residues: CASSQEGGARGYTF.

This clone was seen only once. The chain is built from TRBV7-2 and TRBJ2-5; D unclear. Trimming left V 5 bases short and J 1 base short, with 17 bases between. The germline CDR1 and CDR2 sequences are SGHTA and FQGNSA. The CDR3 runs to 16 residues. CDR3: CASSRTTNQLQETQYF. The CDR3, as DNA: TGTGCCAGCAGCAGAACCACGAATCAGCTCCAAGAGACCCAGTACTTC.

The CDR3 bases are TGTGCCAGCAGCTTGGGGGGACTAGCGGGGCGTCAAGAGACCCAGTACTTC. Translating gives CASSLGGLAGRQETQYF. V gene TRBV5-4 combines with J gene TRBJ2-5, with 13 bases matching TRBD2. Germline V gene data show CDR1 as SGHNT and CDR2 as YYREEE (reference sequence). The CDR3 contains 17 residues. Germline trimming cut 0 bases from V and 2 bases from J; bases unmatched to any gene: 4.

The chain uses TRBV15 and TRBJ2-3; TRBD2 matches 10 bases. Germline trimming cut 0 bases from V and 0 bases from J; bases unmatched to any gene: 12. In germline, CDR1 is LNHNV, CDR2 YYDKDF (reference sequence). This CDR3 spans 20 amino acids. The CDR3 spells CATSRDWASGGFVSTDTQYF. DNA for the CDR3: TGTGCCACCAGCAGAGATTGGGCTAGCGGGGGTTTTGTTAGCACAGATACGCAGTATTTT.

The V call is TRBV5-1, the J call TRBJ2-5; the match to TRBD2 covers 9 bases. V lost 0 bases and J lost 5; bases outside the gene matches: 11. The germline V gene encodes CDR1 SGHRS and CDR2 YFSETQ. The CDR3 consists of 17 residues. As DNA, the CDR3 is TGCGCCAGCAGCTTGGGATCCGGCGGGGGGGCCTTGGAGACCCAGTACTTC. Protein sequence: CASSLGSGGGALETQYF. The full variable domain, in which reference TRBV5-1 and TRBJ2-5 provide the parts outside the CDR3, is KAGVTQTPRYLIKTRGQQVTLSCSPISGHRSVSWYQQTPGQGLQFLFEYFSETQRNKGNFPGRFSGRQFSNSRSEMNVSTLELGDSALYLCASSLGSGGGALETQYFGPGTRLLVL.

This rearrangement joins TRBV7-8 to TRBJ1-1, with 10 bases that match TRBD1. The junction had 9 bases not matched to a gene; V was cut back by 1 base and J by 4 bases. Germline-derived CDR1 and CDR2 are SGHVS and FQNEAQ. This CDR3 has 17 residues. CDR3 loop: CASSLGRTGGLSTEAFF. CDR3 in DNA: TGTGCCAGCAGCTTAGGCAGGACAGGGGGTTTGAGCACTGAAGCTTTCTTT.

The V gene is TRBV28, the J gene TRBJ1-2; D may be TRBD1 (5 bases). Germline CDR1 reads MDHEN; CDR2 reads SYDVKM. This CDR3 spans 12 amino acids. Trimming stripped 7 bases from V and 2 bases from J, with 8 bases between. The CDR3 spells CASKQGNYGYTF. DNA for the CDR3: TGTGCCAGCAAGCAGGGAAACTATGGCTACACCTTC.

V gene TRBV5-4 combines with J gene TRBJ2-5, with D perhaps matching TRBD1 (5 bases). The V gene's germline CDR1 is SGHNT and CDR2 YYREEE (reference sequence). The CDR3 is 14 residues long. V was trimmed by 0 bases and J by 3 bases, leaving 9 bases between them. This CDR3 is CASSLEVGEETQYF. In DNA form, the CDR3 reads TGTGCCAGCAGCTTGGAAGTAGGGGAAGAGACCCAGTACTTC.

J is TRBJ1-1 and V is TRBV19; 9 bases agree with TRBD1. Germline lookup yields CDR1 LNHDA and CDR2 SQIVND (reference sequence). This CDR3 is 20 amino acids long. V trimming: 4 bases; J trimming: 1 base; junction bases outside the gene matches: 19. CDR3 nucleotide sequence: TGTGCCAGTAGTACGACAAATTCGGGACAGGGAGGAAATGAGAACACTGAAGCTTTCTTT. Its translation is CASSTTNSGQGGNENTEAFF.

The V and J genes are TRBV29-1 and TRBJ2-1, with 11 bases matching TRBD1. The CDR3 length is 13 residues. CDR1 SQVTM and CDR2 ANQGSEA come from the germline V gene. V shed 5 bases and J 4 bases; nucleotides not matched to a gene: 1. Here the CDR3 DNA reads TGCAGCGTTCGGGACAGGGGGTACAATGAGCAGTTCTTC. It encodes CSVRDRGYNEQFF.

This clone has more than one count but fewer than ten. This rearrangement joins TRBV5-4 to TRBJ2-6; TRBD1 agrees at 8 bases. This CDR3 has 16 amino acids. Germline V CDR1 and CDR2: SGHNT, YYREEE (reference sequence). Trimming took 7 bases from V and 0 from J; bases not matched to a gene: 6. DNA of the CDR3: TGTGCCAGCCGGACAGGGCAAAACTCTGGGGCCAACGTCCTGACTTTC. Protein product: CASRTGQNSGANVLTF.

The rearrangement links TRBV5-4 to TRBJ1-4; D is perhaps TRBD1 (5 bases). The CDR3 has 15 residues. V gave up 0 bases and J gave up 8 bases, with 14 bases separating them. Germline CDR1 and CDR2: SGHNT and YYREEE (reference sequence). In nucleotides, the CDR3 is TGTGCCAGCAGCTTGGATCGGACAATCGGGGAAAAACTGTTTTTT. It yields the protein CASSLDRTIGEKLFF.

The V call is TRBV9, the J call TRBJ1-2; 10 nucleotides align to TRBD1. J lost 5 bases, V lost 0 bases, and 4 bases had no gene match. The CDR3 contains 15 residues. Germline V gene sequence: CDR1 SGDLS, CDR2 YYNGEE. The CDR3 DNA sequence: TGTGCCAGCAGCGTAGAGGGACAGGGGATTTATGGCTACACCTTC. It specifies CASSVEGQGIYGYTF.

There are a few counts of this clone. The rearrangement links TRBV4-3 to TRBJ1-6; D perhaps matches TRBD1 (6 bases). The CDR3 runs to 15 residues. CDR1 and CDR2 (germline): LGHNA, YSLEER. V was shortened by 3 bases and J by 6 bases, with 12 bases between the two germline ends. CDR3 protein: CASSQGDTRNSPLHF. The DNA for the CDR3 is TGCGCCAGCAGCCAGGGGGACACGCGTAATTCACCCCTCCACTTT.

This clone was counted only a few times. The chain uses TRBV28 and TRBJ1-6; 11 bases are shared with TRBD1. This CDR3 is built from 14 residues. After removal of 6 bases from V and 10 bases from J, the junction contained 5 bases not matched to a gene. Germline V lookup: CDR1 MDHEN, CDR2 SYDVKM. The DNA for the CDR3 is TGTGCCAGCAGCCCCGGGACAGGGGGATCACCCCTCCACTTT. This translates into CASSPGTGGSPLHF.

The rearrangement links TRBV6-5 to TRBJ1-1; D unresolved. This CDR3 is built from 14 residues. The germline V and J ends were trimmed by 7 bases and 2 bases, with 14 bases remaining between them. Per the germline V gene, CDR1 is MNHEY and CDR2 is SVGAGI. CDR3: CASKNWAGNTEAFF. CDR3 nucleotide sequence: TGTGCCAGCAAAAATTGGGCAGGAAACACTGAAGCTTTCTTT.

The chain combines TRBV30 with TRBJ2-2, with 8 positions matching TRBD2. The CDR3 length is 16 residues. CDR1 and CDR2 (germline): GTSNPN, SVGIG (reference sequence). Trimming took 3 bases from V and 1 from J; bases not matched to a gene: 7. For the CDR3, the DNA is TGTGCCTGGAGACATAATAGCGGGGTGAACACCGGGGAGCTGTTTTTT. Translation: CAWRHNSGVNTGELFF.

The chain joins TRBV6-6 to TRBJ2-7, with 13 nucleotides matching TRBD2. In germline, CDR1 is MNHNY, CDR2 SVGAGI (reference sequence). There are 14 residues in the CDR3. Unmatched junction bases numbered 4, after V lost 4 bases and J lost 7 bases. The CDR3 sequence is CASSLGTSGKEQYF. The CDR3, as DNA: TGTGCCAGCAGTTTAGGGACTAGCGGGAAGGAGCAGTACTTC.

The rearrangement links TRBV5-1 to TRBJ1-4, with TRBD1 matching 9 bases. CDR1 and CDR2 (germline): SGHRS, YFSETQ. The CDR3 runs 14 residues. The V gene end was trimmed by 6 bases and the J gene end by 6 bases; junction bases not matched to a gene: 6. The CDR3 DNA follows: TGCGCCAGCACCAGACAGGGGGGAGATGAAAAACTGTTTTTT. Amino acid sequence: CASTRQGGDEKLFF.

This sequence joins TRBV6-1 and TRBJ1-1, with D possibly TRBD1 on 5 matching bases. This CDR3 region has 13 residues. V gave up 2 bases and J gave up 5 bases, with 9 bases separating them. Germline V gene data show CDR1 as MNHNS and CDR2 as SASEGT. The CDR3 DNA sequence: TGTGCCAGCAGTGAATTGGGGCGTACTGAAGCTTTCTTT. It specifies CASSELGRTEAFF.

The chain is built from TRBV7-2 and TRBJ2-3, with 14 bases that match TRBD2. V lost 4 bases and J lost 4; bases outside the gene matches: 10. The CDR3 sequence is 18 residues long. Germline V gives CDR1 SGHTA, CDR2 FQGNSA. The DNA for the CDR3 is TGTGCCAGCAGCTCAAGACTAGCGGGGGGGATTAATGCAGATACGCAGTATTTT. Translated: CASSSRLAGGINADTQYF.

The V and J genes are TRBV29-1 and TRBJ2-7; D not resolved. Trimming took off 4 bases at V and 5 bases at J, with 9 bases between the two ends. CDR3 length equals 11 residues. Germline loops: CDR1 SQVTM, CDR2 ANQGSEA. CDR3 DNA sequence: TGCAGCGTTGCGTCTGGGGACGAGCAGTACTTC. Amino acid sequence: CSVASGDEQYF.

The rearrangement joins TRBV28 to TRBJ2-7, with D perhaps matching TRBD1 (5 bases). CDR3 size: 14 residues. Germline values: CDR1 MDHEN, CDR2 SYDVKM. V lost 5 bases and J lost 4, with 15 bases in between. The CDR3 DNA reads TGTGCCAGCAGTAGGGTTGACGGACAATACGAGCAGTACTTC. As protein: CASSRVDGQYEQYF.

This rearrangement joins TRBV7-2 to TRBJ2-4; TRBD1 is a possible D gene (6 bases). The CDR3 totals 14 residues. Germline CDR1 SGHTA, CDR2 FQGNSA. V lost 5 bases and J 3 bases, leaving 11 bases between the germline ends. The CDR3 here is CASSTGTNKNIQYF. The CDR3 coding sequence is TGTGCCAGCAGCACCGGGACAAACAAAAACATTCAGTACTTC.

J is TRBJ2-3 and V is TRBV5-4; 9 bases align to TRBD1. The CDR3 is made up of 15 amino acids. Germline V lookup: CDR1 SGHNT, CDR2 YYREEE (reference sequence). V gave up 4 bases and J gave up 5 bases; unmatched junction bases: 8. CDR3 amino acids: CASSPQGTGIDTQYF. DNA of the CDR3: TGTGCCAGCAGCCCCCAGGGGACAGGGATAGATACGCAGTATTTT.

V and J are TRBV5-1 and TRBJ2-3; 8 bases align to TRBD2. The germline V gene encodes CDR1 SGHRS and CDR2 YFSETQ. The CDR3 runs 18 residues. The V gene end was trimmed by 3 bases and the J gene end by 0 bases; junction bases not matched to a gene: 12. CDR3 coding DNA: TGCGCCAGCAGCTCCGCCCCGCTCTTAGCGGGGAGCACAGATACGCAGTATTTT. Translating it yields CASSSAPLLAGSTDTQYF. Using reference TRBV5-1 and TRBJ2-3 for the parts outside the CDR3, the full variable domain is KAGVTQTPRYLIKTRGQQVTLSCSPISGHRSVSWYQQTPGQGLQFLFEYFSETQRNKGNFPGRFSGRQFSNSRSEMNVSTLELGDSALYLCASSSAPLLAGSTDTQYFGPGTRLTVL.

This clone came up once. The chain has TRBV7-2 and TRBJ1-1, with 7 bases that match TRBD1. The CDR3 is 13 residues long. Germline assignment: CDR1 SGHTA and CDR2 FQGNSA. The ends lost 5 bases at V and 7 bases at J; junction bases unmatched: 7. The CDR3 region has the DNA TGTGCCAGCAGCCTATCGGGACAGCTTGAAGCTTTCTTT. This codes for CASSLSGQLEAFF.